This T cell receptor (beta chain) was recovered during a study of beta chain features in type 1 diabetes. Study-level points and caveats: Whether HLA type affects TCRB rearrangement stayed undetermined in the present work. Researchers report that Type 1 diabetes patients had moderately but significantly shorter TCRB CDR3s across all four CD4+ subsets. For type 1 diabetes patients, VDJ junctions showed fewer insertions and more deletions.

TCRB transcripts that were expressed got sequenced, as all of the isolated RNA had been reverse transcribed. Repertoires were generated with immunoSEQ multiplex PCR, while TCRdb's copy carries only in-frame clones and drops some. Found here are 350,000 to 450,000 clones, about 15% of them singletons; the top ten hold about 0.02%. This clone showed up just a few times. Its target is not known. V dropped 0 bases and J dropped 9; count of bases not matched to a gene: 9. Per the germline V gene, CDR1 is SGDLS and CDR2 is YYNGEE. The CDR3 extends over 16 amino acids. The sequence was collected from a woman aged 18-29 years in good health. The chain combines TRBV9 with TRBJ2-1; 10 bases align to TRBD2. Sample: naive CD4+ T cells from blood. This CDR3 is CASSVGRAGGPGEQFF. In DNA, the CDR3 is TGTGCCAGCAGCGTAGGTCGAGCGGGAGGGCCGGGTGAGCAGTTCTTC.